This T cell receptor beta chain was sequenced during a study of T cell repertoires in cytomegalovirus infection. Study overall: From public TCR beta signatures came an indication of both CMV infection and matching HLA type.

One entry per CDR3 protein, called by TCRdb with MiXCR from the reads. The table includes about 460,000 distinct CDR3 sequences, over 9% detected once. The specimen was PBMCs. The source is a human donor in good health (CMV status not recorded). Some clones in this sample may be carry-over from other donors' samples.

The CDR3 loop reads CASSLGASGNPNEQFF. CDR3 coding DNA: TGTGCCAGCAGCTTGGGGGCTAGCGGGAACCCCAATGAGCAGTTCTTC. V is TRBV5-4 and J is TRBJ2-1, with 9 bases aligning to TRBD2. CDR1 SGHNT and CDR2 YYREEE come from the germline V gene (reference sequence). The CDR3 sequence is 16 residues long. Losses at the gene ends were 0 bases for V and 6 bases for J; bases not matched to a gene: 7.